This T cell receptor (beta chain) was observed in a study of shared clonotypes between healthy human individuals. Trimming at V came to 2 bases and at J to 9 bases, leaving 17 bases not matched to a gene. CDR1 is SGDLS and CDR2 is YYNGEE in the germline V gene. The CDR3 has 17 residues. Assay: immunoSEQ multiplex PCR; the TCRdb copy retains only in-frame clones and omits some. The sample has around 610,000 clones, approximately 96% seen once. This clone came up once. CD45RO negativity and positive selection for CCR7 defined naive CD8 cells, a population that excluded terminally differentiated effector memory CD45RA+ cells.

The sequenced material came from naive CD8+ T cells sorted from blood. The rearrangement joins TRBV9 to TRBJ2-1; 7 bases align to TRBD2. The receptor's source is a young woman in good health. The CDR3 DNA sequence: TGTGCCAGCAGCGTGTTGGACGAACTAGCGTTTGTGAGTGAGCAGTTCTTC. Translating gives CASSVLDELAFVSEQFF.